Each of the 8 T cell receptor beta chains below was sequenced from the same sample in a study of T cell changes during pregnancy in multiple sclerosis (dated by TCRdb to between 2017 and 2020). The library was built by means of the immunoSEQ multiplex PCR assay. This immuneACCESS table, as held by TCRdb, lists in-frame sequences with V and J called but not all clones. Of the missing ones, under half trace to an unresolved V gene in checked studies; the others have no known cause. Recorded for this sample are some 39,000 clones; about 90% of them occurred a single time. Over 0.3% of the sample belongs to the ten largest clones. The specimen comprised CD4+ T cells from peripheral blood mononuclear cells, sampled in the third trimester of pregnancy. These receptors were taken from a female donor in good health, enrolled as a control in a pregnancy study.

The chain links TRBV7-9 to TRBJ2-7; possible D gene TRBD2, 6 bases. V was shortened by 5 bases and J by 0 bases, with 17 bases between the two germline ends. This CDR3 contains 16 residues. Germline assignment: CDR1 SEHNR and CDR2 FQNEAQ (reference sequence). CDR3 sequence (DNA): TGTGCCAGCAGCCTGGTTCTGGGACTCCTCTCCTACGAGCAGTACTTC. Amino acid sequence: CASSLVLGLLSYEQYF.

The CDR3 reads CASSPAGGLAGIDTQYF. CDR3 nucleotide sequence: TGTGCCAGCAGCCCCGCCGGCGGTCTAGCGGGTATAGATACGCAGTATTTT. The chain employs TRBV7-6 and TRBJ2-3; 8 bases are shared with TRBD2. This CDR3 contains 17 residues. The V segment lost 5 bases and the J segment 5 bases; nucleotides outside the gene matches: 15. Per germline, CDR1 SGHVS and CDR2 FNYEAQ.

This sequence joins TRBV18 and TRBJ2-1, with a possible D match to TRBD1 (6 bases). This CDR3 has 15 amino acids. CDR1 is KGHSH, CDR2 LQKENI, per germline. V lost 6 bases and J 3 bases, leaving 15 bases between the germline ends. The CDR3 spells CASSPDRILYNEQFF. Written as DNA, the CDR3 is TGTGCCAGCTCCCCGGACAGAATACTCTACAATGAGCAGTTCTTC.

The chain employs TRBV11-2 and TRBJ2-7; 7 nucleotides agree with TRBD1. V shed 3 bases and J 3 bases; nucleotides not matched to a gene: 11. The germline V gene encodes CDR1 SGHAT and CDR2 FQNNGV. This CDR3 spans 16 amino acids. The CDR3 nucleotides read TGTGCCAGCAGCTTGGCCTTCAGGGGGTCCCACTACGAGCAGTACTTC. It specifies CASSLAFRGSHYEQYF.

This clone was detected once. V and J are TRBV7-8 and TRBJ1-1, with D hard to call. Trimming shortened V by 1 base and J by 10 bases, and 10 bases separated the two germline ends. Per germline, CDR1 SGHVS and CDR2 FQNEAQ. This CDR3 contains 12 residues. The CDR3 coding sequence is TGTGCCAGCAGCTTAGTCGCGGAGAGAGCTTTCTTT. Protein sequence: CASSLVAERAFF.

V usage is TRBV2 and J usage is TRBJ2-1, with TRBD2 matching 7 bases. Losses at the gene ends were 5 bases for V and 7 bases for J; bases not matched to a gene: 14. Germline CDR1 is SNHLY and CDR2 is FYNNEI. The length of the CDR3 is 16 residues. The CDR3 DNA reads as TGTGCCAGCAGTCGGTTAGCGGGTTACCTTTCAAATGAGCAGTTCTTC. It encodes CASSRLAGYLSNEQFF.

As DNA, the CDR3 is TGTGCCAGCTCACCGCAGGGTTTAGATACGCAGTATTTT. Amino acids: CASSPQGLDTQYF. J is TRBJ2-3 and V is TRBV18; D may be TRBD1 (5 bases). This CDR3 has 13 residues. CDR1 and CDR2 (germline): KGHSH, LQKENI. V was pared by 3 bases and J by 5 bases, with 9 bases between.

The V and J genes are TRBV6-1 and TRBJ2-3, with TRBD1 matching 9 bases. The CDR3 is 14 residues long. V dropped 6 bases and J dropped 4; count of bases not matched to a gene: 5. The germline V gene has CDR1 MNHNS and CDR2 SASEGT. CDR3 in DNA: TGTGCCAGCAGGGGGGGACAGGGCCCAGATACGCAGTATTTT. Protein sequence: CASRGGQGPDTQYF.